The 7 T cell receptor beta chains presented below share a single source sample, sequenced in a study of T cells after yellow fever vaccination. TCRdb analysed the 5' RACE reads with MiXCR anew, one entry per CDR3 protein. The sample lists under 250,000 distinct CDR3 sequences; around 7% were seen once. The sample in question was CD4+ T cells sorted from PBMCs, obtained 15 days after the yellow fever booster vaccination. Every receptor here comes from a young man who received the YFV17D yellow fever vaccine.

This clonotype was recorded many times. The gene calls are TRBV20-1 and TRBJ2-3, with 13 bases that match TRBD2. Germline V gene sequence: CDR1 DFQATT, CDR2 SNEGSKA (reference sequence). This CDR3 spans 15 amino acids. The V segment lost 5 bases and the J segment 8 bases; nucleotides outside the gene matches: 10. The CDR3 DNA is TGCAGTGCTGTCCGGACTAGCGGGAGTAGGGGTACGCAGTATTTT. It translates to CSAVRTSGSRGTQYF.

This clonotype has more than one count but fewer than ten. The chain is built from TRBV4-3 and TRBJ2-7; TRBD1 aligns across 11 bases. The CDR3 covers 15 residues. V was clipped by 1 base and J by 6 bases; unmatched bases: 5. Germline V gene lookup returns CDR1 LGHNA and CDR2 YSLEER. DNA of the CDR3: TGCGCCAGCAGCCAAGCGGGGACAGGGGGAAGCGAGCAGTACTTC. Protein: CASSQAGTGGSEQYF.

The chain joins TRBV7-2 to TRBJ2-3; 8 bases fit TRBD2. The CDR3 is 15 residues long. The trim removed 1 base at V and 1 base at J, leaving 1 base unmatched. CDR1 is SGHTA and CDR2 is FQGNSA in the germline V gene. The CDR3 loop reads CASSLELAGTDTQYF. The CDR3 nucleotides read TGTGCCAGCAGCTTAGAACTAGCGGGCACAGATACGCAGTATTTT. Together with reference TRBV7-2 and TRBJ2-3, the CDR3 gives the full variable domain: GAGVSQSPSNKVTEKGKDVELRCDPISGHTALYWYRQSLGQGLEFLIYFQGNSAPDKSGLPSDRFSAERTGGSVSTLTIQRTQQEDSAVYLCASSLELAGTDTQYFGPGTRLTVL.

This clonotype was counted a few times. This chain links TRBV5-1 with TRBJ1-4, with D possibly matching TRBD1 (5 bases). V gave up 4 bases and J gave up 3 bases, with 13 bases separating them. The germline V gene has CDR1 SGHRS and CDR2 YFSETQ. This CDR3 region has 15 residues. The CDR3 nucleotides are TGCGCCAGCAGCCCCTGGACGGGACCTAATGAAAAACTGTTTTTT. Amino acid sequence: CASSPWTGPNEKLFF.

V and J are TRBV18 and TRBJ1-1; D is uncertain. Trimming stripped 3 bases from V and 1 base from J, with 9 bases between. Germline V gene lookup returns CDR1 KGHSH and CDR2 LQKENI. The CDR3 extends over 14 amino acids. CDR3 nucleotides: TGTGCCAGCTCACCGTCCGGCGGGAACACTGAAGCTTTCTTT. Protein product: CASSPSGGNTEAFF.

This clonotype was detected a few times. The gene calls are TRBV5-5 and TRBJ1-5, with D uncertain. The CDR3 length is 15 residues. The germline V gene has CDR1 SGHKS and CDR2 YYEKEE (reference sequence). Trimming took 3 bases from V and 5 from J, leaving 15 bases between them. The CDR3: CASSSRLGLDQPQHF. CDR3 in DNA: TGTGCCAGCAGCTCGCGCCTAGGACTTGATCAGCCCCAGCATTTT.

This chain links TRBV20-1 with TRBJ2-3; weak D call: TRBD2 (5 bases). The V end was cut by 1 base, the J end by 3 bases, with 17 bases between. Germline loops: CDR1 DFQATT, CDR2 SNEGSKA (reference sequence). The CDR3 consists of 16 residues. CDR3 bases: TGCAGTGCTAGAGGCCCAGAGGGTGTGTTGACAGATACGCAGTATTTT. Amino acid sequence: CSARGPEGVLTDTQYF.